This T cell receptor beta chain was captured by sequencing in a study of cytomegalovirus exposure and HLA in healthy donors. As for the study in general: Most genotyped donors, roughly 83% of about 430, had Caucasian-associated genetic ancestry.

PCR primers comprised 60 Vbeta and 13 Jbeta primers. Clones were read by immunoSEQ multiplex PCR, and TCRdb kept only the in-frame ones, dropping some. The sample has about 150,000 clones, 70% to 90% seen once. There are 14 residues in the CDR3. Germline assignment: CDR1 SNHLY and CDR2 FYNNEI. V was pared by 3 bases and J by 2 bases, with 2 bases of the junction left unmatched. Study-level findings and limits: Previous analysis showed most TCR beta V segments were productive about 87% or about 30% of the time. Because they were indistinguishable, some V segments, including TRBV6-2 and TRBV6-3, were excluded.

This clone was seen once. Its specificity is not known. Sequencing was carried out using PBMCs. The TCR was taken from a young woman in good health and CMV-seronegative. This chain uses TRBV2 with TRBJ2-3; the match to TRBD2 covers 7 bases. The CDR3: CASSETSTTDTQYF. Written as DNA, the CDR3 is TGTGCCAGCAGTGAGACTAGCACCACAGATACGCAGTATTTT. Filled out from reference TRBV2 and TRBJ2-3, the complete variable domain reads EPEVTQTPSHQVTQMGQEVILRCVPISNHLYFYWYRQILGQKVEFLVSFYNNEISEKSEIFDDQFSVERPDGSNFTLKIRSTKLEDSAMYFCASSETSTTDTQYFGPGTRLTVL.